This T cell receptor beta chain is drawn from a study of cytomegalovirus exposure and HLA in healthy donors. CDR1 and CDR2 from the germline V gene are LGHNA and YSLEER. V dropped 8 bases and J dropped 7; count of bases not matched to a gene: 10. The CDR3 runs to 14 residues. PCR employed 60 Vbeta and 13 Jbeta primers. Profiled with immunoSEQ multiplex PCR; TCRdb holds only in-frame clones, not every one. In all, the sample yields 95,000 to 150,000 clones. Concerning this clone itself: Its target is unknown.

Overall study results and limits: In a later analysis, HLA-associated beta chains showed higher expansion and lower generation probabilities than comparable chains.

V is TRBV4-3 and J is TRBJ2-2; 7 positions agree with TRBD1. The material sequenced was PBMCs. The TCR sequence derives from a man aged 25 to 40 in good health and CMV-seronegative. The chain's CDR3 is CASRRRDSRGELFF. The CDR3, as DNA: TGCGCCAGCCGACGCCGGGACAGTCGCGGGGAGCTGTTTTTT.